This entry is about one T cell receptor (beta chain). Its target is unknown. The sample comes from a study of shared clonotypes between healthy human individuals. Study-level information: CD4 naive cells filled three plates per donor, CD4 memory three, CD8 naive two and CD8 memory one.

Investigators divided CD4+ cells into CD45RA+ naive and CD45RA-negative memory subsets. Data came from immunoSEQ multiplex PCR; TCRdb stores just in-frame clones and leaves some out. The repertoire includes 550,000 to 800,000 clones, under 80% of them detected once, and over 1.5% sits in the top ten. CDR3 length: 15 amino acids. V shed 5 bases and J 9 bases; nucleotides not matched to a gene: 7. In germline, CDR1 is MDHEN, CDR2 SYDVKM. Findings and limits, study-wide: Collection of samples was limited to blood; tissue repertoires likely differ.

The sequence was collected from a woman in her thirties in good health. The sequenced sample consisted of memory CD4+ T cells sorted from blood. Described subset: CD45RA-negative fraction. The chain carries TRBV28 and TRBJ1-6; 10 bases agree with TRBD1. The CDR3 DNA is TGTGCCAGCAGTCCGGGACAGGGGTTAAGTTCACCCCTCCACTTT. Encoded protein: CASSPGQGLSSPLHF.